This T cell receptor beta chain originates from a study of neoadjuvant anti-PD-1 for oral cavity cancer. As for time point: after neoadjuvant nivolumab, at surgical resection. Blood cells were analyzed directly, without culture or expansion. V was pared by 5 bases and J by 10 bases, with 20 bases between. The CDR3 is 13 amino acids. CDR1 GTSNPN and CDR2 SVGIG come from the germline V gene (reference sequence). Libraries were prepared by immunoSEQ multiplex PCR; TCRdb keeps only in-frame clonotypes and omits some of them. The repertoire has 9,500 to 15,000 clones, about 64% of them found once; the top ten carry 2% to 3%.

This TCR came from a person between 40 and 80 years old with oral cavity squamous cell carcinoma. Sequenced here: PBMCs, sampled after nivolumab (anti-PD-1) treatment. The chain combines TRBV30 with TRBJ2-5; possible D gene TRBD2, 6 bases. For the CDR3, the DNA is TGTGCCTGGGGGATAGCGGCTACAAGGGACCAGTACTTC. Translating it yields CAWGIAATRDQYF. Together with reference TRBV30 and TRBJ2-5, the CDR3 gives the full variable domain: SQTIHQWPATLVQPVGSPLSLECTVEGTSNPNLYWYRQAAGRGLQLLFYSVGIGQISSEVPQNLSASRPQDRQFILSSKKLLLSDSGFYLCAWGIAATRDQYFGPGTRLLVL.